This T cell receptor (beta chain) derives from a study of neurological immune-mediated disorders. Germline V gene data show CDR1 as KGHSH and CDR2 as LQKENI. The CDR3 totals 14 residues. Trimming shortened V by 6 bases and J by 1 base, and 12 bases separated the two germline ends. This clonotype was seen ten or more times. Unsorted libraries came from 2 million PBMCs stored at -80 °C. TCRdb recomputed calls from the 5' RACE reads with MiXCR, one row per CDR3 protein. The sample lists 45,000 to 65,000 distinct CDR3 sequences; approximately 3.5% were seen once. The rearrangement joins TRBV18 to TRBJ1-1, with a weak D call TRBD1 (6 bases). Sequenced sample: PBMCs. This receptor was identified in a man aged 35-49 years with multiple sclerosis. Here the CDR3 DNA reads TGTGCCAGCTCTGGGACAAGAGAGAACACTGAAGCTTTCTTT. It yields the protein CASSGTRENTEAFF.